This TCR beta chain was sequenced during a study of control samples from healthy donors and cancer patients. Data came from immunoSEQ multiplex PCR; TCRdb stores just in-frame clones and leaves some out. The top ten hold around 1.4% of the sample, which has over 150,000 clones, nearly 90% seen once. V lost 2 bases, J lost 3 bases, and 4 bases lay in between. The CDR3 is 12 residues long. CDR1 MDHEN and CDR2 SYDVKM come from the germline V gene. This clone occurred a few times. This chain uses TRBV28 with TRBJ1-2, with unresolved D. The sample consisted of blood. This clonotype originated in a woman between 50 and 59 years old in good health. The CDR3 protein is CASSLGHYGYTF. CDR3 DNA sequence: TGTGCCAGCAGTTTAGGCCACTATGGCTACACCTTC.